The T cell receptor (beta chain) described here comes from a study of blood T cell repertoires in COVID-19. Study summary: All recovered Cohort 3 donors got two negative PCRs, got clearance, or saw symptom resolution. PBMCs, B-cell-depleted T cells, or T cells were the source of the cDNA or gDNA that made up the material.

As originally analysed: Quantification of nucleated cells was approximated via reference gene primer amplification. Using immunoSEQ multiplex PCR, the repertoire was profiled, and TCRdb retains in-frame clones only, with some absent. The DNA gave D and trimming, while V, J and clone size come from that table. The sample has about 360,000 clones; over 75% are singletons. Ages ranged from about 18 to 100 years, with residence in 20 to 30 US areas. This sequence was found in a man aged 35 to 55 in a cohort exposed to, infected with or recovered from COVID-19 (not recorded which). The sequenced sample was PBMCs or T cells enriched from blood (not recorded which).

CDR3 region: CSVSSGRGDYNEQFF. CDR3 sequence (DNA): TGCAGCGTCTCTAGCGGGAGGGGGGACTACAATGAGCAGTTCTTC. V gene TRBV29-1 combines with J gene TRBJ2-1; 12 bases are a match to TRBD2. There are 15 residues in the CDR3. V shed 6 bases and J 3 bases; nucleotides not matched to a gene: 6. Germline V gene sequence: CDR1 SQVTM, CDR2 ANQGSEA.